Listed here is a single TCR beta chain. V lost 4 bases to trimming and J lost 0 bases, with 10 bases between them. Per germline, CDR1 MDHEN and CDR2 SYDVKM. CDR3 length: 14 residues. The data stem from a study of OX40 agonist ivuxolimab in advanced cancers. Study details: Patients in dose escalation had liver, melanoma, kidney or head and neck cancers.

The assay was immunoSEQ multiplex PCR, and TCRdb's table has in-frame clones only and misses some. Of tens of thousands of clones in the sample, 86% are singletons; the top ten hold around 0.9%. The receptor was derived from an adult with an advanced solid tumor such as melanoma, head and neck, liver or kidney cancer. The gene calls are TRBV28 and TRBJ2-7; D possibly corresponds to TRBD2 (6 bases). Sequencing used CD4+ or CD8+ T cells sorted from blood, obtained in a trial of the OX40 agonist ivuxolimab. The CDR3 DNA reads TGTGCCAGCAGTTCTGCCGGGAGCTCCTACGAGCAGTACTTC. Its protein is CASSSAGSSYEQYF.